This section outlines one T cell receptor (beta chain) sequence together with its context. Its antigen is unknown. The data belong to a study of cytomegalovirus exposure and HLA in healthy donors. General observations from the study: TCR beta chains associated with HLA were, in a later analysis, more clonally expanded than equally common others. Most subjects' HLA-A and HLA-B alleles were reportedly predicted from TCR beta sequences. Segments of the TCR beta V type were, in most cases, productive about 87% or about 30% of the time in an earlier analysis.

This CDR3 spans 16 amino acids. The germline V gene encodes CDR1 SGHVS and CDR2 FQNEAQ. V dropped 2 bases and J dropped 13; count of bases not matched to a gene: 14. Regarding donors, all were healthy bone marrow donors. 13 Jbeta primers and 60 Vbeta primers were used for the PCR. TCRdb's copy holds only in-frame clones and misses some; the assay was immunoSEQ multiplex PCR. The sample lists about 130,000 clones; about 86% were seen once. The receptor's source is a man aged 18 to 30 in good health and CMV-seronegative. This chain uses TRBV7-8 with TRBJ2-5, with 12 bases that match TRBD2. The sequenced sample was PBMCs. DNA for the CDR3: TGTGCCAGCAGCTTACCACGACTAGCGGGGGCTCCCGCTTCGTACTTC. Protein product: CASSLPRLAGAPASYF. The whole variable domain, remainder taken from reference TRBV7-8 and TRBJ2-5, is GAGVSQSPRYKVAKRGQDVALRCDPISGHVSLFWYQQALGQGPEFLTYFQNEAQLDKSGLPSDRFFAERPEGSVSTLKIQRTQQEDSAVYLCASSLPRLAGAPASYFGPGTRLLVL.